Each of the 5 T cell receptor beta chains below was sequenced from the same sample in a study of identical twins. TCRdb fed the 5' RACE reads into MiXCR, producing one record per CDR3 protein. The sample includes a few hundred thousand distinct CDR3 sequences, roughly 8% of them seen just once. The data also belong to a second study, concerning yellow fever vaccine responses in identical twins.

Sequencing was done on a sample of CD8+ T cells sorted from blood. These receptors all come from a woman under 30 in good health.

This chain connects TRBV6-2 or TRBV6-3 to TRBJ2-2; D is perhaps TRBD1 (7 bases). CDR1 and CDR2 from the germline V gene are MNHEY and SVGEGT. Trimming removed 2 bases at V and 7 bases at J, with 14 bases between. This CDR3 comprises 15 residues. CDR3 residues: CASSYVRGDIGELFF. The CDR3 bases are TGTGCCAGCAGTTACGTCAGGGGGGATATCGGGGAGCTGTTTTTT.

Only a few counts were recorded for this clonotype. The rearrangement joins TRBV3-1 to TRBJ2-7; 9 bases match TRBD1. V lost 4 bases, J lost 3 bases, and 7 bases stayed unmatched. The germline gives CDR1 LGHDT, CDR2 YNNKEL (reference sequence). CDR3 size: 15 residues. CDR3 sequence (DNA): TGTGCCAGCAGCCCCAGGGGGGACAGGGTCTACGAGCAGTACTTC. This gives the protein CASSPRGDRVYEQYF.

V is TRBV6-2 or TRBV6-3 and J is TRBJ2-7, with 7 positions matching TRBD1. The V and J ends lost 5 bases and 1 base, in that order; junction bases with no gene match: 8. The CDR3 extends over 15 amino acids. Germline CDR1 and CDR2: MNHEY and SVGEGT. The CDR3 nucleotides are TGTGCCAGCAGTATAGCCCCGGACAGGTCCTACGAGCAGTACTTC. Amino acids: CASSIAPDRSYEQYF.

In its sample, this clonotype was seen a few times. The CDR3: CASRSGAGYLANVLTF. The CDR3 DNA reads as TGTGCCAGCAGAAGTGGGGCGGGGTACTTGGCCAACGTCCTGACTTTC. The chain has TRBV12-3 or TRBV12-4 and TRBJ2-6; tentative D call: TRBD2 (6 bases). The ends were cut back, 6 bases at V and 6 bases at J, with 18 bases in the middle. The CDR3 consists of 16 residues.

The rearrangement uses TRBV6-1 and TRBJ2-1, with 9 nucleotides matching TRBD2. Germline V gives CDR1 MNHNS, CDR2 SASEGT. The CDR3 is 19 amino acids. J gave up 12 bases and V 5 bases, and 26 bases lay outside the gene matches. The CDR3 region has the DNA TGTGCCAGCAGTCCCAACAGGGGACCTAGCGGGATCCCTCAGTTTGGGCAGTTCTTC. This codes for CASSPNRGPSGIPQFGQFF.